Shown below are 26 T cell receptor beta chains from a single sample sequenced in a study of control samples from healthy donors and cancer patients. Produced via immunoSEQ multiplex PCR; TCRdb's table is partial and in-frame only. The sample includes around 93,000 clones, 80% to 95% seen only once; the top ten take less than 3.5%. Material for sequencing was blood. The receptors here all came from a human donor in good health. The donor label of this sample is uncertain.

The chain couples TRBV6-5 to TRBJ1-2; tentatively, D is TRBD1 (5 bases). This CDR3 has 15 amino acids. V gave up 6 bases and J gave up 5 bases, with 19 bases separating them. CDR1 MNHEY and CDR2 SVGAGI come from the germline V gene. The CDR3 DNA sequence: TGTGCCAGCAGCACGCACCCCCAGGGTAGTTATGGCTACACCTTC. Translated: CASSTHPQGSYGYTF.

The CDR3 loop is CASSYGNYGYTF. DNA for the CDR3: TGTGCCAGCAGTTACGGGAACTATGGCTACACCTTC. The genes are TRBV6-2 or TRBV6-3 and TRBJ1-2; D not resolved. V was trimmed by 2 bases and J by 2 bases, leaving 3 bases between them. Germline CDR1 and CDR2: MNHEY and SVGEGT. The CDR3 sequence is 12 residues long.

Here the CDR3 DNA reads TGTGCCTCCCGGACAGGGGGCACAGATACGCAGTATTTT. As protein: CASRTGGTDTQYF. The J gene is TRBJ2-3, the V gene TRBV5-4; 9 bases agree with TRBD1. From germline, CDR1 is SGHNT and CDR2 YYREEE (reference sequence). The CDR3 runs 13 residues. Trimming took 10 bases from V and 1 from J; bases not matched to a gene: 4.

The chain joins TRBV7-9 to TRBJ2-7, with D maybe TRBD2 (6 bases). Germline assignment: CDR1 SEHNR and CDR2 FQNEAQ (reference sequence). The CDR3 is made up of 14 amino acids. The V end was cut by 2 bases, the J end by 2 bases, with 10 bases between. The CDR3 nucleotides are TGTGCCAGCAGCTTAACGCGGGGACCCTACGAGCAGTACTTC. This translates into CASSLTRGPYEQYF.

V is TRBV18 and J is TRBJ2-5, with D maybe TRBD1 (5 bases). Looked up from germline, CDR1 is KGHSH and CDR2 is LQKENI. The CDR3 consists of 14 residues. Trimming shortened V by 6 bases and J by 4 bases, and 15 bases separated the two germline ends. The CDR3 DNA follows: TGTGCCAGCTCGCAAGGACGGACACCAGAGACCCAGTACTTC. Its translation: CASSQGRTPETQYF.

This clone was seen more than once but under ten times. The rearrangement uses TRBV24-1 and TRBJ1-5; D uncertain. The germline V gene has CDR1 KGHDR and CDR2 SFDVKD. V lost 4 bases to trimming and J lost 9 bases, with 12 bases between them. The CDR3 spans 13 residues. The CDR3 loop is CATSETASRPQHF. The CDR3, as DNA: TGTGCCACCAGTGAGACGGCCTCACGGCCCCAGCATTTT.

The chain employs TRBV2 and TRBJ2-2; no firm D call. CDR1 is SNHLY and CDR2 is FYNNEI in the germline V gene. The CDR3 contains 12 residues. The V gene lost 8 bases and the J gene lost 6 bases, with 10 bases spanning the gap. The CDR3 coding sequence is TGTGCCAGCTCATTCCGGTCCGGGGAGCTGTTTTTT. This sequence encodes CASSFRSGELFF.

This clone showed up just once. The chain links TRBV4-1 to TRBJ1-2; D is possibly TRBD1 (6 bases). CDR1 is MGHRA and CDR2 is YSYEKL in the germline V gene. The CDR3 has 15 residues. V lost 3 bases to trimming and J lost 6 bases, with 17 bases between them. In DNA, the CDR3 is TGCGCCAGCAGCCATGAGGAAACAGGGTTGGATGGCTACACCTTC. It codes for CASSHEETGLDGYTF.

This chain joins TRBV30 and TRBJ2-5, with TRBD1 matching over 7 bases. This CDR3 comprises 11 residues. The V gene's germline CDR1 is GTSNPN and CDR2 SVGIG (reference sequence). Unmatched junction bases numbered 1, after V lost 0 bases and J lost 9 bases. CDR3: CAWSVQGAQYF. CDR3 coding DNA: TGTGCCTGGAGTGTCCAGGGGGCCCAGTACTTC. The whole variable domain, filled in from reference TRBV30 and TRBJ2-5, reads SQTIHQWPATLVQPVGSPLSLECTVEGTSNPNLYWYRQAAGRGLQLLFYSVGIGQISSEVPQNLSASRPQDRQFILSSKKLLLSDSGFYLCAWSVQGAQYFGPGTRLLVL.

For the CDR3, the DNA is TGCGCCAGCAGCTTGAGGGACAGAATCTACGAGCAGTACTTC. Translation gives CASSLRDRIYEQYF. V usage is TRBV5-1 and J usage is TRBJ2-7; 7 nucleotides match TRBD1. Germline V gene sequence: CDR1 SGHRS, CDR2 YFSETQ. The CDR3 length is 14 residues. The V segment lost 1 base and the J segment 3 bases; nucleotides outside the gene matches: 4.

In this sample, this clone turned up once. The gene calls are TRBV3-1 (or the pseudogene TRBV3-2) and TRBJ2-3; unclear D gene. The germline V and J ends were trimmed by 1 base and 2 bases, with 10 bases remaining between them. CDR3 length equals 15 residues. Germline CDR1 is LGHDT and CDR2 is YNNKEL (reference sequence). The CDR3 nucleotides read TGTGCCAGCAGCCAAGCTCGGCGGTTCACAGATACGCAGTATTTT. Translating gives CASSQARRFTDTQYF.

This chain connects TRBV18 to TRBJ2-1; D gene unclear. The CDR3 runs to 13 residues. Germline CDR1 and CDR2: KGHSH and LQKENI. With 1 base removed from V and 9 bases from J, the gap between germline ends came to 10 bases. This chain's CDR3 is CASSPQQRSEQFF. CDR3 nucleotide sequence: TGTGCCAGCTCACCACAGCAAAGGAGTGAGCAGTTCTTC.

The rearrangement links TRBV6-6 to TRBJ1-2; D uncertain. Trimming left V 2 bases short and J 2 bases short, with 0 bases between. Germline assignment: CDR1 MNHNY and CDR2 SVGAGI (reference sequence). The CDR3 contains 11 residues. Written as DNA, the CDR3 is TGTGCCAGCAGTTACAACTATGGCTACACCTTC. It is translated as CASSYNYGYTF.

The J gene is TRBJ2-7, the V gene TRBV18; D not certain. Trimming cost V 3 bases and J 0 bases, with 9 bases left between them. The length of the CDR3 is 14 residues. Germline CDR1 reads KGHSH; CDR2 reads LQKENI. CDR3 DNA: TGTGCCAGCTCACCCCTGGGCTTCTCCTACGAGCAGTACTTC. Residues: CASSPLGFSYEQYF.

The genes are TRBV5-1 and TRBJ2-3; the D gene could be TRBD1 or TRBD2 (5 bases each). V lost 0 bases and J lost 6, with 14 bases in between. Germline V gives CDR1 SGHRS, CDR2 YFSETQ. The CDR3 is 15 amino acids. This CDR3 reads CASSLGDPRRDTQYF. The CDR3, as DNA: TGCGCCAGCAGCTTGGGGGACCCACGTAGGGATACGCAGTATTTT.

This clone was counted a single time. This chain uses TRBV19 with TRBJ1-5; possible D gene TRBD1, 6 bases. V was clipped by 10 bases and J by 0 bases, with 22 bases between them. The CDR3 is made up of 17 amino acids. Germline V gives CDR1 LNHDA, CDR2 SQIVND (reference sequence). CDR3 coding DNA: TGTGCCACTAATTCTCCGGTACAGGGTCTTAGCAATCAGCCCCAGCATTTT. This sequence encodes CATNSPVQGLSNQPQHF.

V usage is TRBV6-4 and J usage is TRBJ2-6, with D maybe TRBD1 (5 bases). V lost 2 bases and J lost 0, with 8 bases in between. The CDR3 sequence is 16 residues long. The germline V gene encodes CDR1 MRHNA and CDR2 SNTAGT. The chain's CDR3 is CASSDGHHSGANVLTF. The DNA for the CDR3 is TGTGCCAGCAGTGACGGACACCACTCTGGGGCCAACGTCCTGACTTTC.

The chain joins TRBV30 to TRBJ1-3; the D is unclear. The CDR3 contains 12 residues. Trimming left V 3 bases short and J 0 bases short, with 3 bases between. Per germline, CDR1 GTSNPN and CDR2 SVGIG (reference sequence). CDR3 nucleotides: TGTGCCTGGAGGTACTCTGGAAACACCATATATTTT. It codes for CAWRYSGNTIYF. Full variable domain (outside the CDR3, taken from reference TRBV30 and TRBJ1-3): SQTIHQWPATLVQPVGSPLSLECTVEGTSNPNLYWYRQAAGRGLQLLFYSVGIGQISSEVPQNLSASRPQDRQFILSSKKLLLSDSGFYLCAWRYSGNTIYFGEGSWLTVV.

This rearrangement joins TRBV18 to TRBJ2-5; either TRBD1 or TRBD2 may fit D (5 bases each). CDR3 length equals 16 residues. Germline V gene sequence: CDR1 KGHSH, CDR2 LQKENI. The V gene lost 4 bases and the J gene lost 4 bases, with 19 bases spanning the gap. This chain's CDR3 is CASSLRIGGERETQYF. In DNA, the CDR3 is TGTGCCAGCTCACTCCGCATTGGGGGTGAGCGAGAGACCCAGTACTTC.

This chain joins TRBV7-5 and TRBJ1-5. TRBV7-5 represents a pseudogene. CDR3 length: 17 residues. The CDR3 nucleotides are TGTGCCAGAAGCTTACTGGGGGAAGGGGCTGAGGGTCAGCCCCAGCATTTT. Translated, it gives CARSLLGEGAEGQPQHF.

The genes are TRBV28 and TRBJ2-5; no definite D call. The V gene's germline CDR1 is MDHEN and CDR2 SYDVKM. CDR3 length equals 13 residues. Trimming took off 2 bases at V and 2 bases at J, with 6 bases between the two ends. CDR3 in DNA: TGTGCCAGCAGTTTACCGGCTCAAGAGACCCAGTACTTC. This translates into CASSLPAQETQYF.

The V call is TRBV24-1, the J call TRBJ2-5; no clear D. Germline CDR1 reads KGHDR; CDR2 reads SFDVKD. The CDR3 loop spans 14 amino acids. Trimming cost V 7 bases and J 4 bases, with 15 bases left between them. The CDR3 protein is CATSAPERSETQYF. The CDR3 DNA reads as TGTGCCACCAGCGCCCCCGAGAGGTCAGAGACCCAGTACTTC.

This sequence joins TRBV5-1 and TRBJ1-4; 7 nucleotides align to TRBD1. J was trimmed by 4 bases and V by 0 bases; bases with no gene match: 9. Germline assignment: CDR1 SGHRS and CDR2 YFSETQ. This CDR3 spans 17 amino acids. CDR3 region: CASSLDIIGTVNEKLFF. For the CDR3, the DNA is TGCGCCAGCAGCTTGGATATCATAGGGACAGTTAATGAAAAACTGTTTTTT.

V is TRBV30 and J is TRBJ1-1, with D hard to call. CDR1 and CDR2 from the germline V gene are GTSNPN and SVGIG (reference sequence). CDR3 size: 14 residues. The V end lost 6 bases, the J end lost 0 bases, and 14 bases lay between the germline ends. In DNA form, the CDR3 reads TGTGCCTGTAGCCCTTTCGGGGTGAACACTGAAGCTTTCTTT. This translates into CACSPFGVNTEAFF.

The gene calls are TRBV5-3 and TRBJ2-7; D possibly corresponds to TRBD2 (6 bases). TRBV5-3 is placed among ORFs of uncertain function. V lost 5 bases, J lost 4 bases, and 19 bases lay in between. The CDR3 has 15 residues. This CDR3 reads CARRDAAGMAYEQYF. For the CDR3, the DNA is TGTGCCAGAAGGGATGCCGCGGGAATGGCATACGAGCAGTACTTC.

The V gene is TRBV2, the J gene TRBJ2-5; D possibly corresponds to TRBD1 (6 bases). Between the trimmed V and J ends, which lost 1 base and 0 bases, there was a span of 15 bases. The CDR3 is 17 residues long. Germline V CDR1 and CDR2: SNHLY, FYNNEI. In DNA form, the CDR3 reads TGTGCCAGCAGTGAAGGGCCCGGACAGAGGGACCAAGAGACCCAGTACTTC. Encoded protein: CASSEGPGQRDQETQYF. Supplemented by reference TRBV2 and TRBJ2-5, the full variable domain reads EPEVTQTPSHQVTQMGQEVILRCVPISNHLYFYWYRQILGQKVEFLVSFYNNEISEKSEIFDDQFSVERPDGSNFTLKIRSTKLEDSAMYFCASSEGPGQRDQETQYFGPGTRLLVL.